These 20 T cell receptor beta chains share one sample of origin, sequenced in a study of regulatory T cells in long-lasting Graves disease. The time point was: newly diagnosed GD, antithyroid drugs for less than 3 months. Construction of the TCR library relied on RNA isolated from PBMCs. Arm-PCR with iRepertoire HTBI primers amplified the CDR3 regions for these TCR beta libraries. Each CDR3 protein is one row after TCRdb ran MiXCR on the multiplex PCR reads. The table includes about 450,000 distinct CDR3 sequences, less than 15% detected once. The same data also went into a second study, on T cells in Graves' hyperthyroidism and ophthalmopathy.

This specimen was peripheral blood mononuclear cells (PBMCs), taken at new diagnosis, from a patient treated with antithyroid drugs. The source is a woman aged 45 to 65 with Graves disease.

This clonotype turned up a few times. The chain is built from TRBV5-1 and TRBJ2-6, with 8 positions matching TRBD2. The CDR3 has 15 amino acids. J lost 0 bases, V lost 7 bases, and 3 bases had no gene match. In germline, CDR1 is SGHRS, CDR2 YFSETQ. The CDR3 region is CASGLAPSGANVLTF. Written as DNA, the CDR3 is TGCGCCAGCGGACTAGCCCCCTCTGGGGCCAACGTCCTGACTTTC.

This clonotype was recorded a few times. The chain combines TRBV6-5 with TRBJ1-1, with D perhaps TRBD1 (5 bases). This CDR3 is 16 amino acids long. V dropped 3 bases and J dropped 4 bases, with 18 bases sitting between them. Germline V CDR1 and CDR2: MNHEY, SVGAGI. The CDR3 region is CASSYTGRGKGTEAFF. The CDR3 DNA reads TGTGCCAGCAGTTATACGGGGAGGGGAAAAGGCACTGAAGCTTTCTTT.

This clonotype has ten or more counts. The V gene is TRBV7-2, the J gene TRBJ2-1; 14 nucleotides line up with TRBD2. Germline CDR1 reads SGHTA; CDR2 reads FQGNSA. The V and J ends lost 6 bases and 5 bases, in that order; junction bases with no gene match: 12. This CDR3 comprises 18 residues. This chain's CDR3 is CASSFLPGTSGRHNEQFF. The CDR3 coding sequence is TGTGCCAGCAGTTTTCTACCGGGGACTAGCGGGAGACACAATGAGCAGTTCTTC.

The J gene is TRBJ1-5, the V gene TRBV19, with a possible D match to TRBD1 (6 bases). V was clipped by 3 bases and J by 5 bases, with 20 bases between them. The CDR3 totals 17 residues. Germline CDR1 and CDR2: LNHDA and SQIVND (reference sequence). CDR3 bases: TGTGCCAGTAGTATGGCTGGGTTACAGGGAAATGATCAGCCCCAGCATTTT. It codes for CASSMAGLQGNDQPQHF.

As regards this clonotype: A single base is all that separates this from a far larger clone, so a read error is likely. The V gene is TRBV28, the J gene TRBJ2-1; 9 bases align to TRBD1. The V segment lost 5 bases and the J segment 10 bases; nucleotides outside the gene matches: 9. The CDR3 has 14 amino acids. Germline V gene lookup returns CDR1 MDHEN and CDR2 SYDVKM. The CDR3 DNA is TGTGCCAGCAGTCACCGGGACAGGGACTACGAGCAGTTCTTC. This codes for CASSHRDRDYEQFF.

This clonotype was recorded many times. V gene TRBV6-1 combines with J gene TRBJ2-7; D possibly matches TRBD1 or TRBD2 (5 bases each). This CDR3 contains 16 residues. The V gene's germline CDR1 is MNHNS and CDR2 SASEGT. Trimming shortened V by 5 bases and J by 0 bases, and 17 bases separated the two germline ends. CDR3 amino acids: CASSIPGPVSSYEQYF. CDR3 bases: TGTGCCAGCAGTATCCCGGGACCAGTAAGCTCCTACGAGCAGTACTTC.

At least ten counts were recorded for this clonotype. The V call is TRBV5-1, the J call TRBJ2-3, with 7 bases that match TRBD2. The CDR3 sequence is 14 residues long. With V trimmed by 6 bases and J by 1 base, 5 bases remained unmatched. Per germline, CDR1 SGHRS and CDR2 YFSETQ. The chain's CDR3 is CASNAGEGTDTQYF. The CDR3 coding sequence is TGCGCCAGCAACGCGGGAGAAGGCACAGATACGCAGTATTTT.

This clonotype occurred many times. The V gene is TRBV2, the J gene TRBJ1-2, with D tentatively TRBD1 (5 bases). Germline CDR1 reads SNHLY; CDR2 reads FYNNEI. Trimming left V 2 bases short and J 4 bases short, with 23 bases between. This CDR3 is 18 amino acids long. This CDR3 is CASSEMGVGEVSVYGYTF. CDR3 coding DNA: TGTGCCAGCAGTGAAATGGGAGTGGGGGAGGTCTCGGTCTATGGCTACACCTTC.

This clonotype has more than one count but fewer than ten. A much larger clone lies one base from this, so it may be a read error. No conserved phenylalanine or tryptophan ends this CDR3, so it is likely a read error. The gene calls are TRBV28 and TRBJ1-2, with TRBD1 matching 8 bases. The V gene's germline CDR1 is MDHEN and CDR2 SYDVKM. The CDR3 is made up of 15 amino acids. V gave up 5 bases and J gave up 4 bases; unmatched junction bases: 9. CDR3 protein: CASSTGGDRGYGYTL. In nucleotides, the CDR3 is TGTGCCAGCAGTACAGGGGGAGATCGGGGCTATGGCTACACCCTC.

The sample holds a few counts of this clonotype. The chain uses TRBV9 and TRBJ1-2; a weak D match, TRBD1 (6 bases). This CDR3 contains 15 residues. V was shortened by 0 bases and J by 6 bases, with 15 bases between the two germline ends. Germline lookup yields CDR1 SGDLS and CDR2 YYNGEE. The CDR3 DNA is TGTGCCAGCAGCGTAGCCCTAGGGGGGAACGATGGCTACACCTTC. This gives the protein CASSVALGGNDGYTF.

This clonotype was observed once. A much larger clone differs from this one at a single base, so this may be a read error. The chain recombines TRBV5-1 with TRBJ2-2, with D perhaps TRBD1 (6 bases). The V end was cut by 1 base, the J end by 6 bases, with 10 bases between. Germline-derived CDR1 and CDR2 are SGHRS and YFSETQ. The CDR3 is 14 residues long. The CDR3, as DNA: TGCGCCAGCAGCTTGATCCAGGGGCCCGGGGAGCTGTTTTTT. This encodes CASSLIQGPGELFF. Drawing the rest from reference TRBV5-1 and TRBJ2-2, the complete variable domain is KAGVTQTPRYLIKTRGQQVTLSCSPISGHRSVSWYQQTPGQGLQFLFEYFSETQRNKGNFPGRFSGRQFSNSRSEMNVSTLELGDSALYLCASSLIQGPGELFFGEGSRLTVL.

This chain connects TRBV27 to TRBJ2-3, with D perhaps matching TRBD1 (6 bases). The CDR3 totals 14 residues. The germline V gene encodes CDR1 MNHEY and CDR2 SMNVEV (reference sequence). The V gene lost 9 bases and the J gene lost 0 bases, with 13 bases spanning the gap. In DNA form, the CDR3 reads TGTGCCAGTAAATACAGGGAGAGCACAGATACGCAGTATTTT. Residues: CASKYRESTDTQYF.

This clonotype was found many times. The DNA for the CDR3 is TGTGCCAGCAGTGGGGGATTTGGTGGCACAGATACGCAGTATTTT. Its protein is CASSGGFGGTDTQYF. The chain carries TRBV5-6 and TRBJ2-3; D might be TRBD1 or TRBD2, each matching 5 bases. The V and J ends lost 5 bases and 1 base respectively, with 14 bases between them. CDR1 SGHDT and CDR2 YYEEEE come from the germline V gene. There are 15 residues in the CDR3.

This clonotype was seen at least ten times. The V call is TRBV28, the J call TRBJ1-5; 10 bases match TRBD1. Germline V gene data show CDR1 as MDHEN and CDR2 as SYDVKM. Trimming removed 6 bases from V and 4 bases from J; junction bases left unmatched: 12. The CDR3 totals 17 residues. CDR3 in amino acids: CASSFPAGQGLNQPQHF. CDR3 nucleotides: TGTGCCAGCAGCTTCCCGGCGGGACAGGGGCTAAATCAGCCCCAGCATTTT.

This rearrangement joins TRBV19 to TRBJ2-1, with TRBD2 matching over 7 bases. CDR1 and CDR2 from the germline V gene are LNHDA and SQIVND (reference sequence). The CDR3 extends over 14 amino acids. V lost 7 bases and J lost 8; bases outside the gene matches: 11. The CDR3 here is CASTSDRGSHEQFF. CDR3 bases: TGTGCCAGTACCTCGGATCGCGGGAGCCATGAGCAGTTCTTC. The complete variable domain, with remaining parts taken from reference TRBV19 and TRBJ2-1, reads DGGITQSPKYLFRKEGQNVTLSCEQNLNHDAMYWYRQDPGQGLRLIYYSQIVNDFQKGDIAEGYSVSREKKESFPLTVTSAQKNPTAFYLCASTSDRGSHEQFFGPGTRLTVL.

This clonotype was seen ten or more times. The chain employs TRBV30 and TRBJ1-2; possibly TRBD1 for D (5 bases). CDR3 length: 14 amino acids. The germline gives CDR1 GTSNPN, CDR2 SVGIG (reference sequence). Trimming shortened V by 4 bases and J by 0 bases, and 12 bases separated the two germline ends. CDR3 nucleotides: TGTGCCTGGATGGCATGGGGGGCTAACTATGGCTACACCTTC. This encodes CAWMAWGANYGYTF. Full variable domain (remainder filled in from reference TRBV30 and TRBJ1-2): SQTIHQWPATLVQPVGSPLSLECTVEGTSNPNLYWYRQAAGRGLQLLFYSVGIGQISSEVPQNLSASRPQDRQFILSSKKLLLSDSGFYLCAWMAWGANYGYTFGSGTRLTVV.

The genes are TRBV10-3 and TRBJ2-1; perhaps TRBD2 as D (6 bases). The CDR3 is 17 residues long. With 4 bases removed from V and 3 bases from J, the gap between germline ends came to 19 bases. CDR1 and CDR2 (germline): ENHRY, SYGVKD. The CDR3 sequence is CAISGGSGTLNYNEQFF. The CDR3 DNA reads TGTGCCATCAGTGGGGGGTCCGGGACTCTTAACTACAATGAGCAGTTCTTC.

This clonotype was seen many times. The gene calls are TRBV28 and TRBJ2-3; 7 positions agree with TRBD2. Germline values: CDR1 MDHEN, CDR2 SYDVKM. Trimming cost V 5 bases and J 5 bases; bases outside gene matches: 13. CDR3 length: 16 residues. CDR3 protein: CASSPLAAGERDTQYF. The CDR3 nucleotides read TGTGCCAGCAGTCCGCTAGCGGCTGGCGAGAGAGATACGCAGTATTTT.

This clonotype came up once. The rearrangement uses TRBV20-1 and TRBJ2-7, with D perhaps being TRBD1 or TRBD2 (5 bases each). The CDR3 has 13 amino acids. V lost 3 bases, J lost 0 bases, and 9 bases lay in between. The germline V gene has CDR1 DFQATT and CDR2 SNEGSKA (reference sequence). The CDR3 DNA reads as TGCAGTGCTAGGGGTGGGGGCTCCTACGAGCAGTACTTC. Translated: CSARGGGSYEQYF.

This clonotype was observed at least ten times. The gene calls are TRBV30 and TRBJ1-2, with a weak D call TRBD1 (5 bases). The CDR3 is made up of 16 amino acids. The ends were cut back, 4 bases at V and 2 bases at J, with 20 bases in the middle. Germline lookup yields CDR1 GTSNPN and CDR2 SVGIG (reference sequence). CDR3 sequence (DNA): TGTGCCTGGACAGGGTCCCCGGCCCCCAAAAACTATGGCTACACCTTC. Protein product: CAWTGSPAPKNYGYTF.